This T cell receptor (beta chain) was recorded in a study of blood T cells in healthy people across ages. Study in general: Per every two T cells, about one barcoded beta molecule was captured by template switching.

The authors ran a second PCR of about 6 to 11 cycles using a sample-barcoded 5' primer and a J-beta primer mix. A single record per CDR3 protein comes from TCRdb applying MiXCR to the 5' RACE reads. This sample has roughly 1.5 million distinct CDR3 sequences, with approximately 43% found just once. This clonotype was seen more than once but under ten times. What it binds is unknown. Study-wide points: A roughly linear age-dependent decrease characterized TCR beta diversity per million T cells.

The source is a woman aged 18 to 35 in good health. What was sequenced was blood.

The CDR3 loop reads CASSLDLGPGEQYF. CDR3 bases: TGTGCCAGCAGCTTAGACTTAGGGCCAGGCGAGCAGTACTTC. This sequence joins TRBV7-9 and TRBJ2-5; D not resolved. The end of the DNA fits TRBJ2-7 better, so the J call may be wrong. CDR1 is SEHNR and CDR2 is FQNEAQ in the germline V gene (reference sequence). The CDR3 totals 14 residues.